The clone carrying this T cell receptor (beta chain) occurred many times. This specimen comes from a study of T cells in Graves' hyperthyroidism and ophthalmopathy. TCR beta CDR3 sequences were amplified from RNA transcripts. A first-round RT-PCR of the TCR CDR3 used the HTBI primer set. In TCRdb, the multiplex PCR reads were re-called with MiXCR into one record per CDR3 protein. The data contain fewer than 350,000 distinct CDR3 sequences, around 18% of them singletons. This receptor was identified in a middle-aged woman with Graves' ophthalmopathy. Sequenced material: blood.

CDR3 sequence: CASTDRGPYEQYF. The CDR3 nucleotides read TGCGCCAGCACGGACAGGGGACCCTACGAGCAGTACTTC. The V call is TRBV5-1, the J call TRBJ2-7, with 9 positions matching TRBD1. This CDR3 region has 13 residues. Trimming cost V 6 bases and J 2 bases; bases outside gene matches: 3. Germline values: CDR1 SGHRS, CDR2 YFSETQ.